The clone carrying this T cell receptor beta chain is a singleton in its sample. What it recognizes is unknown. The sample originates from a study of long-term antiretroviral therapy in people with HIV. At survey level, the immunoSEQ assay was run in its v3.0 version. Clones were read by immunoSEQ multiplex PCR, and TCRdb kept only the in-frame ones, dropping some. The table includes some 40,000 clones, 65% to 90% detected once. Study results and limitations: Clonal expansions arising prior to ART prevailed in the repertoire at every time point.

The germline gives CDR1 SGHVS, CDR2 FQNEAQ. V gave up 7 bases and J gave up 4 bases, with 16 bases separating them. This CDR3 region has 14 residues. The V call is TRBV7-8, the J call TRBJ1-1; no clear D. The receptor was isolated from a man aged 18 to 30 with HIV. The starting material was unsorted PBMCs, obtained 1.5 years after starting antiretroviral therapy. CDR3 coding DNA: TGTGCCAGCAACCGGAACCCGGGCAGCACTGAAGCTTTCTTT. Amino acid sequence: CASNRNPGSTEAFF.